These 27 T cell receptor beta chains share one sample of origin, sequenced in a study of T-cell reconstitution after alpha-beta-depleted transplantation in children. Unique molecular identifiers featured in how the TCRbeta library was prepared. TCRdb itself ran the PCR reads through MiXCR, one entry per CDR3 protein. The sample has approximately 630,000 distinct CDR3 sequences, around 13% seen once. Sequencing was performed on PBMCs, taken before TCRalphabeta/CD19-depleted stem cell transplant. The receptors derive from a girl aged 2-10 years with congenital amegakaryocytic thrombocytopenia, due to receive a stem cell transplant.

This clonotype was detected ten times or more. V usage is TRBV20-1 and J usage is TRBJ1-5, with D possibly TRBD1 on 6 matching bases. The V gene lost 6 bases and the J gene lost 0 bases, with 12 bases spanning the gap. CDR3 length equals 14 residues. The V gene's germline CDR1 is DFQATT and CDR2 SNEGSKA (reference sequence). The CDR3 sequence: CSAATGNSNQPQHF. The DNA for the CDR3 is TGCAGTGCAGCGACAGGAAATAGCAATCAGCCCCAGCATTTT.

This chain links TRBV12-3 or TRBV12-4 with TRBJ2-3; D tentatively fits TRBD1 or TRBD2 (5 bases each). Trimming removed 4 bases at V and 8 bases at J, with 22 bases between. CDR3 length: 16 amino acids. The CDR3 spells CASSSLGADLAVTQYF. DNA for the CDR3: TGTGCCAGCAGTTCTTTAGGGGCGGACCTAGCAGTTACGCAGTATTTT.

This clonotype came up a few times. The chain has TRBV5-6 and TRBJ2-2; D might be TRBD1 (5 bases). V lost 0 bases and J 2 bases, leaving 11 bases between the germline ends. Germline-derived CDR1 and CDR2 are SGHDT and YYEEEE. CDR3 length equals 16 residues. CDR3 sequence reads: CASSLGRQGNTGELFF. CDR3 in DNA: TGTGCCAGCAGCTTGGGCAGGCAGGGTAACACCGGGGAGCTGTTTTTT.

This clonotype was recorded at least ten times. The V and J genes are TRBV28 and TRBJ2-7; D gene unclear. CDR1 and CDR2 (germline): MDHEN, SYDVKM. CDR3 length: 10 amino acids. The V and J ends lost 8 bases and 2 bases respectively, with 4 bases between them. DNA for the CDR3: TGTGCCAGCGGAGCCTACGAGCAGTACTTC. As protein: CASGAYEQYF.

This clonotype was detected only a few times. The chain carries TRBV6-1 and TRBJ2-1, with 14 bases matching TRBD2. The V segment lost 5 bases and the J segment 10 bases; nucleotides outside the gene matches: 10. CDR1 is MNHNS and CDR2 is SASEGT in the germline V gene. There are 16 residues in the CDR3. The CDR3 sequence: CASSPKGLAGVWEQFF. The CDR3, as DNA: TGTGCCAGCAGTCCTAAGGGACTAGCGGGAGTTTGGGAGCAGTTCTTC.

The table lists this clonotype with a few counts. The chain combines TRBV7-9 with TRBJ2-1; 10 positions match TRBD2. J lost 10 bases, V lost 1 base, and 7 bases had no gene match. This CDR3 comprises 15 residues. Per the germline V gene, CDR1 is SEHNR and CDR2 is FQNEAQ (reference sequence). The CDR3 DNA reads TGTGCCAGCAGCTTAGACTTAGCGGGAGGTCGGGAGCAGTTCTTC. Its protein is CASSLDLAGGREQFF.

This clonotype has ten or more counts. This chain joins TRBV7-2 and TRBJ2-7; D unresolved. Germline V CDR1 and CDR2: SGHTA, FQGNSA. This CDR3 comprises 13 residues. With 5 bases removed from V and 4 bases from J, the gap between germline ends came to 12 bases. The CDR3 DNA sequence: TGTGCCAGCAGCAAAGACCATTATTACGAGCAGTACTTC. Its translation: CASSKDHYYEQYF.

This clonotype appeared many times. This sequence joins TRBV7-6 and TRBJ1-4; no clear D. The V end lost 3 bases, the J end lost 6 bases, and 11 bases lay between the germline ends. The length of the CDR3 is 14 residues. Germline lookup yields CDR1 SGHVS and CDR2 FNYEAQ. The CDR3 reads CASSFRTVDEKLFF. CDR3 bases: TGTGCCAGCAGCTTTAGGACGGTGGATGAAAAACTGTTTTTT.

This clonotype was picked up many times. The rearrangement uses TRBV20-1 and TRBJ2-2; D possibly corresponds to TRBD1 (6 bases). The germline CDR1 and CDR2 sequences are DFQATT and SNEGSKA (reference sequence). Deletions cut 6 bases from V and 8 bases from J, with 19 bases between. CDR3 size: 14 residues. In DNA, the CDR3 is TGCAGTGCCCGGGCGTGGACCCAGGGGGGGGAGCTGTTTTTT. This translates into CSARAWTQGGELFF.

This clonotype was observed a few times. The J gene is TRBJ1-1, the V gene TRBV20-1, with D perhaps matching TRBD1 (6 bases). V lost 0 bases to trimming and J lost 4 bases, with 15 bases between them. Germline-derived CDR1 and CDR2 are DFQATT and SNEGSKA (reference sequence). The CDR3 has 15 residues. This chain's CDR3 is CSARDEGEIGTEAFF. The CDR3 bases are TGCAGTGCTAGAGATGAGGGGGAGATCGGCACTGAAGCTTTCTTT.

This clonotype has a count of ten or more. The chain joins TRBV7-2 to TRBJ2-5; D uncertain. This CDR3 is 15 amino acids long. Deletions cut 0 bases from V and 5 bases from J, with 13 bases between. Germline V gene data show CDR1 as SGHTA and CDR2 as FQGNSA. CDR3 in amino acids: CASSLAPSDRETQYF. The CDR3 region has the DNA TGTGCCAGCAGCTTAGCACCTTCCGATAGGGAGACCCAGTACTTC.

This clonotype was observed a few times. The V and J genes are TRBV7-2 and TRBJ2-7; D might be TRBD2 (6 bases). The CDR3 runs to 14 residues. Trimming left V 5 bases short and J 4 bases short, with 15 bases between. The V gene's germline CDR1 is SGHTA and CDR2 FQGNSA. The DNA for the CDR3 is TGTGCCAGCAGCCACCCGGGACTCTTGTACGAGCAGTACTTC. It specifies CASSHPGLLYEQYF.

This clonotype was seen more than once but under ten times. This chain connects TRBV5-1 to TRBJ2-3; TRBD2 agrees at 11 bases. Germline CDR1 reads SGHRS; CDR2 reads YFSETQ. The CDR3 contains 16 residues. V shed 0 bases, J shed 4 bases, and the junction held 4 bases outside the gene matches. Here the CDR3 DNA reads TGCGCCAGCAGCTTGGTGGTAGCGGGAGGGGCAGATACGCAGTATTTT. This sequence encodes CASSLVVAGGADTQYF.

This clonotype was seen a few times. The chain is built from TRBV5-1 and TRBJ2-3; D is undetermined. The V gene's germline CDR1 is SGHRS and CDR2 YFSETQ. Between the trimmed V and J ends, which lost 1 base and 2 bases, there was a span of 11 bases. The CDR3 runs 15 residues. CDR3 loop: CASSLPQSPTDTQYF. The CDR3 DNA sequence: TGCGCCAGCAGCTTGCCGCAGAGCCCCACAGATACGCAGTATTTT.

This chain connects TRBV5-1 to TRBJ2-1; 9 nucleotides agree with TRBD1. In germline, CDR1 is SGHRS, CDR2 YFSETQ. The CDR3 consists of 16 residues. V trimming: 4 bases; J trimming: 10 bases; junction bases outside the gene matches: 15. Here the CDR3 reads CASSLWSGQGGGEQFF. CDR3 coding DNA: TGCGCCAGCAGCCTGTGGTCGGGACAGGGTGGCGGGGAGCAGTTCTTC. The whole variable domain, filled in from reference TRBV5-1 and TRBJ2-1, reads KAGVTQTPRYLIKTRGQQVTLSCSPISGHRSVSWYQQTPGQGLQFLFEYFSETQRNKGNFPGRFSGRQFSNSRSEMNVSTLELGDSALYLCASSLWSGQGGGEQFFGPGTRLTVL.

This clonotype was counted ten times or more. The chain uses TRBV14 and TRBJ2-1; unclear D gene. Germline loops: CDR1 SGHDN, CDR2 FVKESK. This CDR3 is built from 13 residues. Trimming cost V 0 bases and J 7 bases, with 7 bases left between them. The CDR3 reads CASSQDLGNEQFF. CDR3 nucleotides: TGTGCCAGCAGCCAAGATTTAGGGAATGAGCAGTTCTTC.

This clonotype was seen ten or more times. This rearrangement joins TRBV12-3 or TRBV12-4 to TRBJ2-7; D ambiguous. This CDR3 comprises 13 residues. The V end lost 2 bases, the J end lost 2 bases, and 7 bases lay between the germline ends. In nucleotides, the CDR3 is TGTGCCAGCAGTTTAAGGGCCGCCTACGAGCAGTACTTC. The encoded protein is CASSLRAAYEQYF.

Only a few counts were recorded for this clonotype. The chain combines TRBV5-1 with TRBJ2-4, with D tentatively TRBD1 or TRBD2 (5 bases each). The germline gives CDR1 SGHRS, CDR2 YFSETQ. V gave up 4 bases and J gave up 1 base, with 12 bases separating them. The CDR3 totals 15 residues. Here the CDR3 DNA reads TGCGCCAGCAGCCCGAACGAGGGGGCCAAAAACATTCAGTACTTC. Protein product: CASSPNEGAKNIQYF.

J is TRBJ2-1 and V is TRBV29-1; TRBD1 matches at 7 bases. This CDR3 contains 14 residues. Germline V CDR1 and CDR2: SQVTM, ANQGSEA. With V trimmed by 4 bases and J by 7 bases, 10 bases remained unmatched. As DNA, the CDR3 is TGCAGCGTTGGCCCACAGGGGACCTCGAATGAGCAGTTCTTC. This translates into CSVGPQGTSNEQFF.

Many counts were recorded for this clonotype. V is TRBV12-3 or TRBV12-4 and J is TRBJ2-2; 10 bases agree with TRBD1. V was pared by 5 bases and J by 6 bases, with 3 bases of the junction left unmatched. The CDR3 sequence is 14 residues long. CDR3 DNA: TGTGCCAGCAGTACCGGGACAGGGGCCGGGGAGCTGTTTTTT. Translating it yields CASSTGTGAGELFF.

This clonotype was observed at least ten times. The rearrangement joins TRBV6-5 to TRBJ2-1; either TRBD1 or TRBD2 may fit D (5 bases each). There are 17 residues in the CDR3. V dropped 2 bases and J dropped 4 bases, with 18 bases sitting between them. In germline, CDR1 is MNHEY, CDR2 SVGAGI. The DNA of the CDR3 is TGTGCCAGCAGTTACGGGTCGACAGCGAGGAGGTACAATGAGCAGTTCTTC. This codes for CASSYGSTARRYNEQFF.

As to this clonotype: This may come from a read error, since a much larger clone is one base off. The chain carries TRBV7-9 and TRBJ2-7; no clear D gene. The CDR3 is 14 residues long. Germline V gene data show CDR1 as SEHNR and CDR2 as FQNEAQ (reference sequence). The CDR3 coding sequence is TGTGCCGGCAGCGCACACAGATTAGCCTACGAGCAGTACTTC. Its protein product is CAGSAHRLAYEQYF.

There are a few counts of this clonotype. The rearrangement joins TRBV10-3 to TRBJ2-3; perhaps TRBD1 as D (5 bases). Deletions cut 3 bases from V and 5 bases from J, with 9 bases between. From germline, CDR1 is ENHRY and CDR2 SYGVKD. This CDR3 spans 13 amino acids. The CDR3 bases are TGTGCCATCAGTGAATTGACAGTAGATACGCAGTATTTT. Amino acids: CAISELTVDTQYF.

This chain links TRBV6-6 with TRBJ2-1; D possibly corresponds to TRBD2 (6 bases). Germline V gene data show CDR1 as MNHNY and CDR2 as SVGAGI (reference sequence). Trimming shortened V by 8 bases and J by 4 bases, and 12 bases separated the two germline ends. CDR3 size: 13 residues. CDR3 sequence reads: CASGPDYYNEQFF. The CDR3 nucleotides read TGTGCCAGCGGCCCGGACTATTACAATGAGCAGTTCTTC.

There are many counts of this clonotype. The chain employs TRBV7-2 and TRBJ2-1, with 9 positions matching TRBD2. V was pared by 1 base and J by 4 bases, with 2 bases of the junction left unmatched. Germline-derived CDR1 and CDR2 are SGHTA and FQGNSA. There are 15 residues in the CDR3. This CDR3 is CASSLGGRVYNEQFF. The CDR3 region has the DNA TGTGCCAGCAGCTTAGGCGGGAGGGTTTACAATGAGCAGTTCTTC.

This clonotype was observed at least ten times. The chain combines TRBV5-1 with TRBJ2-1, with 9 bases identical to TRBD1. The CDR3 runs to 16 residues. Germline-derived CDR1 and CDR2 are SGHRS and YFSETQ. J gave up 7 bases and V 3 bases, and 11 bases lay outside the gene matches. Here the CDR3 reads CASSSHTGGFRNEQFF. CDR3 coding DNA: TGCGCCAGCAGCTCGCATACAGGGGGCTTTCGGAATGAGCAGTTCTTC.

This clonotype was detected many times. The chain has TRBV7-8 and TRBJ2-4; D is perhaps TRBD2 (5 bases). The CDR3 has 16 residues. V dropped 0 bases and J dropped 2 bases, with 11 bases sitting between them. Looked up from germline, CDR1 is SGHVS and CDR2 is FQNEAQ. CDR3 region: CASSLAIGKSKNIQYF. CDR3 in DNA: TGTGCCAGCAGCTTAGCGATCGGGAAATCCAAAAACATTCAGTACTTC.